The source of this TCR beta chain is a study of neurological immune-mediated disorders. Study-level points and caveats: TCR-beta repertoires seemed private in all groups, with no expanded CDR3 amino acid sequences shared.

Note on this clonotype: No antigen is known for it.

The unsorted libraries had their origin in 2 million PBMCs stored at -80 C. With 10-nucleotide random UMIs included, cDNA was synthesized by 5'RACE. TCRdb re-called the 5' RACE reads through MiXCR, storing one row per CDR3 protein. Of under 50,000 distinct CDR3 sequences detected, over 20% appear once; the ten largest clones hold around 25%. The CDR3 has 17 residues. J gave up 0 bases and V 6 bases, and 9 bases lay outside the gene matches. Germline CDR1 reads MNHEY; CDR2 reads SVGAGI. The chain carries TRBV6-5 and TRBJ1-5; 9 bases line up with TRBD1. The sample consisted of PBMCs. This receptor was taken from a woman aged 65 to 85 in good health. CDR3: CASRTGGSMYSNQPQHF. DNA of the CDR3: TGTGCCAGCAGAACAGGGGGCTCCATGTATAGCAATCAGCCCCAGCATTTT.